The 5 T cell receptor beta chains presented below share a single source sample, sequenced in a study of glioma-infiltrating T cells after dendritic cell vaccination. Assay used: immunoSEQ multiplex PCR; TCRdb lists only in-frame clones, some missing. The sample records 90,000 to 110,000 clones, around 89% being singletons. The time point here: after dendritic cell vaccination, including at tumor progression/relapse. Sequencing was performed on blood, taken after dendritic cell vaccination. The receptors derive from a human donor with glioblastoma.

This sequence joins TRBV15 and TRBJ1-4, with D perhaps TRBD1 (5 bases). V gave up 8 bases and J gave up 5 bases, with 12 bases separating them. Germline-derived CDR1 and CDR2 are LNHNV and YYDKDF (reference sequence). This CDR3 has 13 residues. The CDR3 DNA reads TGTGCCACCTCGCGGGGGGTGAATGAAAAACTGTTTTTT. Translation: CATSRGVNEKLFF.

The gene calls are TRBV14 and TRBJ2-7, with 7 bases that match TRBD2. Germline CDR1 reads SGHDN; CDR2 reads FVKESK. J lost 2 bases, V lost 2 bases, and 6 bases had no gene match. The CDR3 loop spans 15 amino acids. The CDR3 loop is CASSQPGGGAYEQYF. In DNA, the CDR3 is TGTGCCAGCAGCCAACCTGGGGGGGGTGCCTACGAGCAGTACTTC. Based on the CDR3 plus reference TRBV14 and TRBJ2-7, the full variable domain is EAGVTQFPSHSVIEKGQTVTLRCDPISGHDNLYWYRRVMGKEIKFLLHFVKESKQDESGMPNNRFLAERTGGTYSTLKVQPAELEDSGVYFCASSQPGGGAYEQYFGPGTRLTVT.

This clone has only a few counts. V is TRBV11-3 and J is TRBJ2-7; D might be TRBD1 (5 bases). The CDR3 consists of 15 residues. The germline V gene has CDR1 SGHNT and CDR2 YENEEA. The V gene lost 1 base and the J gene lost 6 bases, with 16 bases spanning the gap. The CDR3 protein is CASSLGTRVTSEQYF. The CDR3 DNA reads as TGTGCCAGCAGCTTAGGAACCAGGGTAACGAGCGAGCAGTACTTC.

The chain has TRBV29-1 and TRBJ2-1; 9 bases line up with TRBD2. CDR3 length: 16 amino acids. With V trimmed by 2 bases and J by 6 bases, 11 bases remained unmatched. CDR1 is SQVTM, CDR2 ANQGSEA, per germline. Here the CDR3 DNA reads TGCAGCGTTGAATGGGGTTGGGCGGGAGGGCGCAATGAGCAGTTCTTC. The encoded protein is CSVEWGWAGGRNEQFF.

This sequence joins TRBV7-3 and TRBJ2-5; tentatively, D is TRBD2 (6 bases). The CDR3 covers 13 residues. Per the germline V gene, CDR1 is SGHTA and CDR2 is FQGTGA. V gave up 6 bases and J gave up 2 bases, with 10 bases separating them. The CDR3 DNA sequence: TGTGCCAGCAGTCCCCGGGGGCAAGAGACCCAGTACTTC. It codes for CASSPRGQETQYF.